A single sample is the source of the 20 T cell receptor beta chains below, sequenced in a study of shared clonotypes between healthy human individuals. The method was immunoSEQ multiplex PCR; TCRdb's version includes in-frame clones alone and lacks a portion of them. This table holds roughly 2.2 million clones, roughly 93% found once. The sequencing input was naive CD4+ T cells from PBMCs. Subset: CD45RA+ positively selected. All receptors derive from a man aged 18 to 30 in good health. Some clones in this sample may be carry-over from other donors' samples.

The chain recombines TRBV27 with TRBJ2-7, with TRBD2 identical over 7 bases. V dropped 9 bases and J dropped 3; count of bases not matched to a gene: 11. This CDR3 comprises 14 residues. Germline CDR1 reads MNHEY; CDR2 reads SMNVEV (reference sequence). This CDR3 is CARDFGEGIYEQYF. The CDR3 DNA sequence: TGTGCCAGGGACTTTGGGGAGGGGATCTACGAGCAGTACTTC.

The rearrangement uses TRBV27 and TRBJ2-7; a weak D match, TRBD1 (6 bases). The germline V gene encodes CDR1 MNHEY and CDR2 SMNVEV (reference sequence). V gave up 5 bases and J gave up 2 bases, with 13 bases separating them. The length of the CDR3 is 14 residues. CDR3 residues: CASSIRGKPYEQYF. The CDR3 bases are TGTGCCAGCAGTATCAGGGGAAAGCCCTACGAGCAGTACTTC.

The V gene is TRBV10-1, the J gene TRBJ2-6; the match to TRBD1 covers 7 bases. This CDR3 spans 18 amino acids. V was pared by 3 bases and J by 4 bases, with 12 bases of the junction left unmatched. Germline loops: CDR1 WNHNN, CDR2 SYGVQD (reference sequence). DNA for the CDR3: TGCGCCAGCAGTGAAGGGGGAAACAGGGGAGCCGGGGCCAACGTCCTGACTTTC. This encodes CASSEGGNRGAGANVLTF.

J is TRBJ2-7 and V is TRBV28, with D possibly being TRBD2 (7 bases). This CDR3 is built from 13 residues. V lost 5 bases, J lost 4 bases, and 12 bases lay in between. The germline V gene has CDR1 MDHEN and CDR2 SYDVKM. DNA of the CDR3: TGTGCCAGCAGTAAACAGGGAGGGTACGAGCAGTACTTC. Translation: CASSKQGGYEQYF.

The chain is built from TRBV28 and TRBJ1-1; D is undetermined. The V and J ends lost 2 bases and 4 bases respectively, with 5 bases between them. The CDR3 covers 12 residues. Germline-derived CDR1 and CDR2 are MDHEN and SYDVKM. The DNA of the CDR3 is TGTGCCAGCAGTTTACAGCTCACTGAAGCTTTCTTT. Translating gives CASSLQLTEAFF.

The CDR3 DNA reads as TGTGCCTGGAGTGGGATTAAAGAGACCCAGTACTTC. Protein product: CAWSGIKETQYF. The V call is TRBV30, the J call TRBJ2-5; D is uncertain. The CDR3 is 12 residues long. CDR1 is GTSNPN and CDR2 is SVGIG in the germline V gene (reference sequence). V was shortened by 1 base and J by 3 bases, with 6 bases between the two germline ends.

The chain uses TRBV7-9 and TRBJ1-1, with 9 nucleotides matching TRBD1. The junction had 17 bases not matched to a gene; V was cut back by 7 bases and J by 11 bases. Germline CDR1 is SEHNR and CDR2 is FQNEAQ (reference sequence). CDR3 length: 15 residues. The CDR3 coding sequence is TGTGCCAGCACATTGTCTCCGGGACAGGGAGGACAGGCTTTCTTT. Translated: CASTLSPGQGGQAFF. Together with reference TRBV7-9 and TRBJ1-1, the CDR3 gives the full variable domain: DTGVSQNPRHKITKRGQNVTFRCDPISEHNRLYWYRQTLGQGPEFLTYFQNEAQLEKSRLLSDRFSAERPKGSFSTLEIQRTEQGDSAMYLCASTLSPGQGGQAFFGQGTRLTVV.

This clone was seen only once. The chain uses TRBV7-2 and TRBJ2-3; D gene uncertain. CDR1 SGHTA and CDR2 FQGNSA come from the germline V gene. CDR3 length equals 14 residues. Trimming took off 0 bases at V and 4 bases at J, with 8 bases between the two ends. The CDR3 protein is CASSLASISDTQYF. The CDR3 DNA is TGTGCCAGCAGCTTAGCAAGCATCTCAGATACGCAGTATTTT.

J is TRBJ2-3 and V is TRBV7-3; 11 bases agree with TRBD2. CDR3 length: 16 residues. Germline V gene sequence: CDR1 SGHTA, CDR2 FQGTGA. V shed 4 bases, J shed 6 bases, and the junction held 9 bases outside the gene matches. CDR3 protein: CASSSRTSGLGDTQYF. DNA for the CDR3: TGTGCCAGCAGCTCTCGGACTAGCGGGTTGGGGGATACGCAGTATTTT.

This clone was counted a single time. The chain couples TRBV18 to TRBJ1-1; 9 positions agree with TRBD1. V lost 5 bases to trimming and J lost 13 bases; unmatched junction nucleotides: 8. This CDR3 has 12 residues. Per germline, CDR1 KGHSH and CDR2 LQKENI. In DNA, the CDR3 is TGTGCCAGCTCATCCCGGGACAGGGCTGTTTTCTTT. This gives the protein CASSSRDRAVFF.

The V and J genes are TRBV28 and TRBJ2-5; 7 bases align to TRBD1. The J call may be wrong; the DNA end is better matched by TRBJ2-7. Germline loops: CDR1 MDHEN, CDR2 SYDVKM. The CDR3 runs to 15 residues. CDR3 DNA sequence: TGTGCCAGCACATTAGGGACAGCTACCCCCTACGAGCAGTACTTC. It yields the protein CASTLGTATPYEQYF.

V and J are TRBV30 and TRBJ1-6, with a weak D call TRBD1 (6 bases). Trimming removed 3 bases from V and 6 bases from J, with 12 bases in between. CDR3 size: 14 residues. Looked up from germline, CDR1 is GTSNPN and CDR2 is SVGIG (reference sequence). DNA for the CDR3: TGTGCCTGGAGCCAGGGGATTGGTAATTCACCCCTCCACTTT. Translated, it gives CAWSQGIGNSPLHF.

The V and J genes are TRBV15 and TRBJ1-4, with a weak D call TRBD1 (5 bases). The ends were cut back, 0 bases at V and 3 bases at J, with 17 bases in the middle. This CDR3 is 18 amino acids long. Germline CDR1 LNHNV, CDR2 YYDKDF (reference sequence). The CDR3 bases are TGTGCCACCAGCAGAGAATCCTCCGGTTGGGGGTCTAATGAAAAACTGTTTTTT. It yields the protein CATSRESSGWGSNEKLFF. Full variable domain (missing parts from reference TRBV15 and TRBJ1-4): DAMVIQNPRYQVTQFGKPVTLSCSQTLNHNVMYWYQQKSSQAPKLLFHYYDKDFNNEADTPDNFQSRRPNTSFCFLDIRSPGLGDTAMYLCATSRESSGWGSNEKLFFGSGTQLSVL.

Points on this clone: Within the sample, other DNA sequences also encode this same CDR3. The V call is TRBV6-6, the J call TRBJ2-7; 7 bases map to TRBD2. Trimming at V came to 2 bases and at J to 2 bases, leaving 3 bases not matched to a gene. The length of the CDR3 is 14 residues. CDR1 is MNHNY and CDR2 is SVGAGI in the germline V gene (reference sequence). In DNA, the CDR3 is TGTGCCAGCAGTTACGCGGGAGCTCCCTACGAGCAGTACTTC. As protein: CASSYAGAPYEQYF.

Written as DNA, the CDR3 is TGTGCCAGTAGTAGAGGGGGGACAGGCCCCCCAAACTATGGCTACACCTTC. Amino acid sequence: CASSRGGTGPPNYGYTF. This rearrangement joins TRBV19 to TRBJ1-2, with TRBD1 matching over 8 bases. This CDR3 is 17 amino acids long. Germline V CDR1 and CDR2: LNHDA, SQIVND (reference sequence). J gave up 2 bases and V 4 bases, and 12 bases lay outside the gene matches.

V is TRBV2 and J is TRBJ2-2; no reliable D call. Germline CDR1 is SNHLY and CDR2 is FYNNEI. The V end lost 4 bases, the J end lost 5 bases, and 5 bases lay between the germline ends. The CDR3 contains 12 residues. The CDR3 DNA reads as TGTGCCAGCAGTGCTTCGACCGGGGAGCTGTTTTTT. It is translated as CASSASTGELFF. Using reference TRBV2 and TRBJ2-2 for the parts outside the CDR3, the full variable domain is EPEVTQTPSHQVTQMGQEVILRCVPISNHLYFYWYRQILGQKVEFLVSFYNNEISEKSEIFDDQFSVERPDGSNFTLKIRSTKLEDSAMYFCASSASTGELFFGEGSRLTVL.

The genes are TRBV28 and TRBJ1-4, with a weak D call TRBD1 (5 bases). The CDR3 extends over 14 amino acids. Per the germline V gene, CDR1 is MDHEN and CDR2 is SYDVKM. Deletions cut 6 bases from V and 6 bases from J, with 14 bases between. The DNA for the CDR3 is TGTGCCAGCAGGTCTACAGGTCTTCATGAAAAACTGTTTTTT. It specifies CASRSTGLHEKLFF. The full variable domain, rest sourced from reference TRBV28 and TRBJ1-4, is DVKVTQSSRYLVKRTGEKVFLECVQDMDHENMFWYRQDPGLGLRLIYFSYDVKMKEKGDIPEGYSVSREKKERFSLILESASTNQTSMYLCASRSTGLHEKLFFGSGTQLSVL.

The chain is built from TRBV4-1 and TRBJ1-2, with TRBD1 identical over 8 bases. CDR1 is MGHRA, CDR2 YSYEKL, per germline. With 4 bases clipped from V and 6 bases from J, the junction kept 7 bases outside the gene matches. The CDR3 is made up of 14 amino acids. The CDR3 DNA reads as TGCGCCAGCAGCCGACTGATGGACAGGGATGGCTACACCTTC. As protein: CASSRLMDRDGYTF.

This chain joins TRBV7-8 and TRBJ2-3; 9 bases map to TRBD2. The CDR3 length is 15 residues. V gave up 5 bases and J gave up 0 bases; unmatched junction bases: 3. Germline V lookup: CDR1 SGHVS, CDR2 FQNEAQ. The CDR3 loop is CASSRAGGSTDTQYF. The CDR3 region has the DNA TGTGCCAGCAGCAGAGCGGGAGGTAGCACAGATACGCAGTATTTT.

The chain recombines TRBV5-1 with TRBJ2-7; 8 positions match TRBD1. This CDR3 has 15 amino acids. Looked up from germline, CDR1 is SGHRS and CDR2 is YFSETQ. With 2 bases clipped from V and 2 bases from J, the junction kept 6 bases outside the gene matches. Here the CDR3 reads CASSFSDRATYEQYF. As DNA, the CDR3 is TGCGCCAGCAGCTTCTCGGACAGGGCTACCTACGAGCAGTACTTC.